The 5 T cell receptor beta chains given below trace back to one sample, sequenced in a study of shared T cell receptors in the human thymus. This table comes from immunoSEQ multiplex PCR, and its TCRdb copy is limited to in-frame clones, with some not included. The table records some 760,000 clones, roughly 85% of them present only once. These sequences were also reported in another study, on human thymus T cells.

The material sequenced was thymocytes. Source of these receptors: a girl in the first two years of life with a congenital heart defect.

In this sample, this clone turned up once. J is TRBJ1-4 and V is TRBV25-1, with 10 bases identical to TRBD1. Germline CDR1 reads MGHDK; CDR2 reads SYGVNS. The CDR3 covers 14 residues. V lost 3 bases to trimming and J lost 8 bases; unmatched junction nucleotides: 3. CDR3 residues: CASSDRDRGEKLFF. The CDR3 nucleotides are TGTGCCAGCAGTGACCGGGACAGGGGCGAAAAACTGTTTTTT.

This chain joins TRBV28 and TRBJ1-2; tentatively, D is TRBD1 (5 bases). The CDR3 length is 16 residues. The germline V gene encodes CDR1 MDHEN and CDR2 SYDVKM. Trimming took 2 bases from V and 4 from J, leaving 17 bases between them. The CDR3, as DNA: TGTGCCAGCAGTTTACGGGCGGGACTACGGACCTATGGCTACACCTTC. Its protein product is CASSLRAGLRTYGYTF.

Here the CDR3 DNA reads TGTGCCACCAGCAGAGATATCGGCTACGAGCAGTACTTC. Translated: CATSRDIGYEQYF. J is TRBJ2-7 and V is TRBV15, with D unresolved. Germline V lookup: CDR1 LNHNV, CDR2 YYDKDF (reference sequence). V lost 0 bases and J lost 3, with 6 bases in between. The CDR3 runs to 13 residues.

A note on this clone: The same CDR3 also results from other DNA sequences found in this sample. The gene calls are TRBV7-9 and TRBJ2-7; tentative D call: TRBD2 (5 bases). The ends were cut back, 6 bases at V and 0 bases at J, with 6 bases in the middle. The germline gives CDR1 SEHNR, CDR2 FQNEAQ (reference sequence). CDR3 length: 12 residues. The CDR3 protein is CASSGSSYEQYF. The CDR3 coding sequence is TGTGCCAGCAGTGGGAGCTCCTACGAGCAGTACTTC.

This rearrangement joins TRBV7-9 to TRBJ1-1, with 10 bases lining up with TRBD1. V was pared by 2 bases and J by 10 bases, with 13 bases of the junction left unmatched. This CDR3 region has 16 residues. The germline CDR1 and CDR2 sequences are SEHNR and FQNEAQ (reference sequence). The CDR3, as DNA: TGTGCCAGCAGCTTATTTTGGGGACAGGGGATACTTGGAGCTTTCTTT. This sequence encodes CASSLFWGQGILGAFF. Supplemented by reference TRBV7-9 and TRBJ1-1, the full variable domain reads DTGVSQNPRHKITKRGQNVTFRCDPISEHNRLYWYRQTLGQGPEFLTYFQNEAQLEKSRLLSDRFSAERPKGSFSTLEIQRTEQGDSAMYLCASSLFWGQGILGAFFGQGTRLTVV.